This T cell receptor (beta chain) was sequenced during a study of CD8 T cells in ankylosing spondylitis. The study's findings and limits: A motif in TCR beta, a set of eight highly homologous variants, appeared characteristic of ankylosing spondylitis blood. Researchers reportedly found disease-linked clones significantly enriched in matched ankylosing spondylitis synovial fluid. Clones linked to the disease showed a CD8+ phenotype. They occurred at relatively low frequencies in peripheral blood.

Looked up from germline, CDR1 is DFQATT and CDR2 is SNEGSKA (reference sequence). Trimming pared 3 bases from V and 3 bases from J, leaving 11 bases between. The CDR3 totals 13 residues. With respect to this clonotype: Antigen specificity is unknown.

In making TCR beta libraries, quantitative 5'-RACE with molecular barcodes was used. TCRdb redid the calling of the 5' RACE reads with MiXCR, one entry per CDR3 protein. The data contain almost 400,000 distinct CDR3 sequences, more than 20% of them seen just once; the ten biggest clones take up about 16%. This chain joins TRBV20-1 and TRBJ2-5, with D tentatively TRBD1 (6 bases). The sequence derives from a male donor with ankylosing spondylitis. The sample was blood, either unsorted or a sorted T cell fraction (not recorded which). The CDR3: CSARMDRKETQYF. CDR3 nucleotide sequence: TGCAGTGCTAGGATGGACAGAAAAGAGACCCAGTACTTC.